The next 15 T cell receptor beta chains were all read from a single sample in a study of shared clonotypes between healthy human individuals. Using immunoSEQ multiplex PCR, the repertoire was profiled, and TCRdb retains in-frame clones only, with some absent. The data contain about 1.5 million clones, nearly 99% of them singletons. The sample taken for sequencing was naive CD4+ T cells sorted from blood. Subset reported: CD45RA+ positively selected. Source of these receptors: a man aged 25 to 45 in good health.

This clone was observed once. The chain carries TRBV7-2 and TRBJ2-2, with 9 bases fitting TRBD1. CDR3 size: 15 residues. J lost 6 bases, V lost 5 bases, and 7 bases had no gene match. CDR1 is SGHTA and CDR2 is FQGNSA in the germline V gene. The CDR3 spells CASSAGTGFAGELFF. In nucleotides, the CDR3 is TGTGCCAGCAGCGCCGGGACAGGGTTCGCCGGGGAGCTGTTTTTT.

The genes are TRBV27 and TRBJ2-5; TRBD1 is a possible D gene (6 bases). Trimming stripped 6 bases from V and 3 bases from J, with 14 bases between. Germline V gives CDR1 MNHEY, CDR2 SMNVEV (reference sequence). The CDR3 length is 14 residues. The CDR3 sequence: CASSRSGQKETQYF. The CDR3, as DNA: TGTGCCAGCAGCCGAAGCGGACAGAAAGAGACCCAGTACTTC.

The rearrangement uses TRBV21-1 and TRBJ2-7; no DNA check was done on the table's D call, TRBD2. TRBV21-1 is a listed pseudogene. The CDR3 spans 14 residues. CDR3 DNA sequence: TGTGCCAGCGTTGAGATACTTCCCTCCTACGAGCAGTACTTC. Translation: CASVEILPSYEQYF.

V and J are TRBV7-6 and TRBJ2-1; 7 nucleotides align to TRBD2. Per germline, CDR1 SGHVS and CDR2 FNYEAQ. Trimming at V came to 4 bases and at J to 3 bases, leaving 12 bases not matched to a gene. This CDR3 is 17 amino acids long. In DNA form, the CDR3 reads TGTGCCAGCAGCTCTGTCGGGGGAGGGGCCATCTACAATGAGCAGTTCTTC. Encoded protein: CASSSVGGGAIYNEQFF.

V is TRBV5-1 and J is TRBJ2-5; TRBD1 agrees at 12 bases. Germline V gene lookup returns CDR1 SGHRS and CDR2 YFSETQ. The CDR3 covers 16 residues. V shed 4 bases, J shed 2 bases, and the junction held 6 bases outside the gene matches. CDR3: CASSLGQGARQETQYF. The CDR3 DNA reads as TGCGCCAGCAGCCTGGGACAGGGGGCGCGGCAAGAGACCCAGTACTTC.

V gene TRBV7-9 combines with J gene TRBJ2-7; the match to TRBD1 covers 8 bases. The CDR3 is 13 amino acids. CDR1 SEHNR and CDR2 FQNEAQ come from the germline V gene (reference sequence). Unmatched junction bases numbered 4, after V lost 3 bases and J lost 6 bases. The CDR3 DNA is TGTGCCAGCAGCTTGACAGGGGTGGGCGAGCAGTACTTC. Amino acids: CASSLTGVGEQYF.

This CDR3 is CASSQAVGTGNTIYF. CDR3 nucleotide sequence: TGTGCCAGCAGCCAAGCCGTGGGGACTGGAAACACCATATATTTT. The V and J genes are TRBV14 and TRBJ1-3; D is unresolved. CDR1 SGHDN and CDR2 FVKESK come from the germline V gene. Trimming pared 1 base from V and 2 bases from J, leaving 9 bases between. The CDR3 consists of 15 residues.

V gene TRBV30 combines with J gene TRBJ2-7, with 7 bases matching TRBD1. V lost 8 bases to trimming and J lost 5 bases; unmatched junction nucleotides: 9. CDR3 length: 12 residues. The germline V gene has CDR1 GTSNPN and CDR2 SVGIG (reference sequence). CDR3 residues: CAQRQGRHEQYF. In DNA form, the CDR3 reads TGTGCCCAAAGACAGGGTCGCCACGAGCAGTACTTC.

This chain joins TRBV10-2 and TRBJ2-7; 9 nucleotides align to TRBD2. The V segment lost 3 bases and the J segment 0 bases; nucleotides outside the gene matches: 3. The CDR3 sequence is 15 residues long. Germline CDR1 WSHSY, CDR2 SAAADI. Here the CDR3 reads CASSDPAGGSYEQYF. The CDR3 DNA reads TGCGCCAGCAGTGATCCAGCGGGAGGCTCCTACGAGCAGTACTTC.

This chain joins TRBV5-6 and TRBJ2-5; D ambiguous. The V gene lost 0 bases and the J gene lost 14 bases, with 5 bases spanning the gap. CDR3 size: 9 residues. The germline CDR1 and CDR2 sequences are SGHDT and YYEEEE. The CDR3: CASSLAGYF. DNA for the CDR3: TGTGCCAGCAGCTTGGCTGGATACTTC.

This sequence joins TRBV6-5 and TRBJ1-4; D is unclear. Per the germline V gene, CDR1 is MNHEY and CDR2 is SVGAGI. The CDR3 runs 15 residues. Trimming left V 4 bases short and J 7 bases short, with 16 bases between. The CDR3 DNA reads TGTGCCAGCAGTTGGAGACCACACCGGGGTGAAAAACTGTTTTTT. Amino acid sequence: CASSWRPHRGEKLFF.

The rearrangement joins TRBV11-2 to TRBJ2-7; TRBD2 aligns across 10 bases. Losses at the gene ends were 5 bases for V and 3 bases for J; bases not matched to a gene: 10. CDR1 and CDR2 (germline): SGHAT, FQNNGV. The length of the CDR3 is 16 residues. Here the CDR3 reads CASSQPGLASRYEQYF. In DNA form, the CDR3 reads TGTGCCAGCAGCCAGCCGGGACTAGCGTCCCGCTACGAGCAGTACTTC.

The J gene is TRBJ2-5, the V gene TRBV5-1; no firm D call. CDR3 length equals 15 residues. CDR1 is SGHRS, CDR2 YFSETQ, per germline. V lost 3 bases, J lost 2 bases, and 14 bases lay in between. CDR3 sequence (DNA): TGCGCCAGCAGCTCGGGCCTTGTTGGGCAAGAGACCCAGTACTTC. Translating it yields CASSSGLVGQETQYF.

Comment on this clone: Other DNA sequences in this sample translate to the same CDR3. The genes are TRBV5-1 and TRBJ2-1, with TRBD2 matching over 9 bases. The CDR3 covers 16 residues. V lost 0 bases and J lost 4; bases outside the gene matches: 5. CDR1 is SGHRS, CDR2 YFSETQ, per germline. CDR3 sequence reads: CASSLEGLADYNEQFF. CDR3 DNA sequence: TGCGCCAGCAGCTTGGAGGGACTAGCCGATTACAATGAGCAGTTCTTC.

V usage is TRBV5-4 and J usage is TRBJ2-2; D is ambiguous. V lost 4 bases and J lost 8, with 12 bases in between. This CDR3 comprises 13 residues. The germline CDR1 and CDR2 sequences are SGHNT and YYREEE (reference sequence). The CDR3 protein is CASSPRVVGELFF. The CDR3 nucleotides are TGTGCCAGCAGCCCCCGTGTCGTAGGGGAGCTGTTTTTT.